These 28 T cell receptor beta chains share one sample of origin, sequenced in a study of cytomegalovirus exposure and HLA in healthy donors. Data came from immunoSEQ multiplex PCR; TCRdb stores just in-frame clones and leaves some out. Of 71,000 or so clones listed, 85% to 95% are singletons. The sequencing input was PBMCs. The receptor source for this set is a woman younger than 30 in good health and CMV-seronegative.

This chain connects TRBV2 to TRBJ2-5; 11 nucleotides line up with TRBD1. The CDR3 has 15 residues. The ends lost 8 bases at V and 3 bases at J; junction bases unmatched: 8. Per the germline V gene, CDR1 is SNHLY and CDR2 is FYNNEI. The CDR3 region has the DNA TGTGCCAGCGGACTCTGGGACAGGGGGGAAGAGACCCAGTACTTC. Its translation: CASGLWDRGEETQYF. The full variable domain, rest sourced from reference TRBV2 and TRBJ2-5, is EPEVTQTPSHQVTQMGQEVILRCVPISNHLYFYWYRQILGQKVEFLVSFYNNEISEKSEIFDDQFSVERPDGSNFTLKIRSTKLEDSAMYFCASGLWDRGEETQYFGPGTRLLVL.

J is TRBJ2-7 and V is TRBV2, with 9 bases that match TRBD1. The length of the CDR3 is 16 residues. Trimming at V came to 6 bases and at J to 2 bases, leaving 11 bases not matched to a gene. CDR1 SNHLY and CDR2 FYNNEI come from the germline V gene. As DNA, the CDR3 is TGTGCCAGCAGACAACTAACGGGACAGGGTCCCTACGAGCAGTACTTC. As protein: CASRQLTGQGPYEQYF.

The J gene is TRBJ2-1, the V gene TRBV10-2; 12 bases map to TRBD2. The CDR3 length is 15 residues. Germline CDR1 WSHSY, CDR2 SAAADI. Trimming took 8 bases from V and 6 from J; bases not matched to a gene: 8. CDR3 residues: CASLGTSGFPNEQFF. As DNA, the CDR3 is TGCGCCAGCTTAGGGACTAGCGGGTTTCCCAATGAGCAGTTCTTC.

The CDR3 DNA reads TGTGCCAGCAGACAACTTGAATCCGGGACAGATGGGGCCAACGTCCTGACTTTC. The encoded protein is CASRQLESGTDGANVLTF. This sequence joins TRBV4-2 and TRBJ2-6, with 7 bases that match TRBD1. The trim removed 6 bases at V and 3 bases at J, leaving 14 bases unmatched. Germline CDR1 is LGHNA and CDR2 is YNFKEQ. This CDR3 comprises 18 residues.

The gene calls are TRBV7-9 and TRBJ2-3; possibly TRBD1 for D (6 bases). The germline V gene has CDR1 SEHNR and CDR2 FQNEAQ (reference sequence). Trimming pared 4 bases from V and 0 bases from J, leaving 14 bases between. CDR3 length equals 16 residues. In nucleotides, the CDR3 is TGTGCCAGCAGCTCTTGGACAGCTATTAGCACAGATACGCAGTATTTT. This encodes CASSSWTAISTDTQYF.

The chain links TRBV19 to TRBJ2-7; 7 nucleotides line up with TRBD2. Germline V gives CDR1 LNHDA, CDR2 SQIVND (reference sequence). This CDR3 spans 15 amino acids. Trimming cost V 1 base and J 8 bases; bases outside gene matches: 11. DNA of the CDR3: TGTGCCAGTAGTATAGGGGAGGGAGGGGTGGTCAAGCAGTACTTC. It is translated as CASSIGEGGVVKQYF. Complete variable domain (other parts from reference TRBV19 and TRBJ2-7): DGGITQSPKYLFRKEGQNVTLSCEQNLNHDAMYWYRQDPGQGLRLIYYSQIVNDFQKGDIAEGYSVSREKKESFPLTVTSAQKNPTAFYLCASSIGEGGVVKQYFGPGTRLTVT.

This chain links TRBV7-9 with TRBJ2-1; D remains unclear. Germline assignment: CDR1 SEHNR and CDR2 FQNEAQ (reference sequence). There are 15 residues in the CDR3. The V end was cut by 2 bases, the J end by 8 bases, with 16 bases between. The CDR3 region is CASSLTSVKTDEQFF. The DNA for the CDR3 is TGTGCCAGCAGCTTAACGAGCGTCAAAACGGATGAGCAGTTCTTC.

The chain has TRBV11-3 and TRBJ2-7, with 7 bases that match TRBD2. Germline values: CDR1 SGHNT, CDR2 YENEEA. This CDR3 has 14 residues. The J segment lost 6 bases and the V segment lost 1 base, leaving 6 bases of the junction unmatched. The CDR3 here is CASSLAGLDVEQYF. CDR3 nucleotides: TGTGCCAGCAGCTTAGCCGGACTAGATGTCGAGCAGTACTTC.

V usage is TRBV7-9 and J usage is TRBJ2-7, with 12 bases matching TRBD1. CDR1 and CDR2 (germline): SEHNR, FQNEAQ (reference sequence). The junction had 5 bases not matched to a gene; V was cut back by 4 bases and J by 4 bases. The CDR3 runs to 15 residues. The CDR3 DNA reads TGTGCCAGCAGCTACGGGACAGGGGGCCTGTACGAGCAGTACTTC. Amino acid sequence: CASSYGTGGLYEQYF.

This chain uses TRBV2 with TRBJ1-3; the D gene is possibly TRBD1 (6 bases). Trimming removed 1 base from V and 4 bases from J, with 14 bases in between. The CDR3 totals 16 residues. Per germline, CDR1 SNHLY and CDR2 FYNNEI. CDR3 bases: TGTGCCAGCAGTGAAGTCCCAGGGGTGCTCGGAAACACCATATATTTT. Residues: CASSEVPGVLGNTIYF.

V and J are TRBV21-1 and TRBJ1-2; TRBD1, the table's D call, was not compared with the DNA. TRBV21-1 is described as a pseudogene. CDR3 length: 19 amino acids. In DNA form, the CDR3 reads TGTGCCAGCAGCCTCACCCCTAGGGGGGACAGGGAGTGGAACTATGGCTACACCTTC. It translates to CASSLTPRGDREWNYGYTF.

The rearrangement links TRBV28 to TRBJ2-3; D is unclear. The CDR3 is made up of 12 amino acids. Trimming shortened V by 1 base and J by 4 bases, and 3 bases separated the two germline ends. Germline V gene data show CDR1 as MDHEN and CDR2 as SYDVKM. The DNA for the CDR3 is TGTGCCAGCAGTTTATCCGCAGATACGCAGTATTTT. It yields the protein CASSLSADTQYF. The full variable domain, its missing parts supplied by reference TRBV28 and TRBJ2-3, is DVKVTQSSRYLVKRTGEKVFLECVQDMDHENMFWYRQDPGLGLRLIYFSYDVKMKEKGDIPEGYSVSREKKERFSLILESASTNQTSMYLCASSLSADTQYFGPGTRLTVL.

The CDR3 DNA sequence: TGTGCCTGGAGTGACAACAACTATGGCTACACCTTC. Residues: CAWSDNNYGYTF. The V and J genes are TRBV30 and TRBJ1-2; no clear D gene. V lost 1 base and J 2 bases, leaving 5 bases between the germline ends. The CDR3 spans 12 residues. Germline V gene sequence: CDR1 GTSNPN, CDR2 SVGIG (reference sequence).

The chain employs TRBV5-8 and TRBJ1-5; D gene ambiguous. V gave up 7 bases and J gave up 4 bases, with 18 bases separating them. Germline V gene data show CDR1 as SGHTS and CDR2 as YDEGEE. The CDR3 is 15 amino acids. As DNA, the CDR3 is TGTGCCAGCGTCCCGTCCCCTACCCCAAATCAGCCCCAGCATTTT. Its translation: CASVPSPTPNQPQHF.

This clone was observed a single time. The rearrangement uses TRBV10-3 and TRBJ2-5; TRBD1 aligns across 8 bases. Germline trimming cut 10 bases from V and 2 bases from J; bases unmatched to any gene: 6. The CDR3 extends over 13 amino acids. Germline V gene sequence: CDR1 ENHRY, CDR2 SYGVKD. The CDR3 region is CATRTGSQETQYF. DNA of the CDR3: TGTGCCACACGGACAGGGTCACAAGAGACCCAGTACTTC.

CDR3 in amino acids: CSVVGSGAYGYTF. The CDR3 DNA reads as TGCAGCGTTGTAGGCAGCGGAGCGTACGGCTACACCTTC. The V gene is TRBV29-1, the J gene TRBJ1-2; unclear D gene. V dropped 4 bases and J dropped 8 bases, with 17 bases sitting between them. The V gene's germline CDR1 is SQVTM and CDR2 ANQGSEA. The CDR3 sequence is 13 residues long. The full variable domain, with the rest looked up from reference TRBV29-1 and TRBJ1-2, is SAVISQKPSRDICQRGTSLTIQCQVDSQVTMMFWYRQQPGQSLTLIATANQGSEATYESGFVIDKFPISRPNLTFSTLTVSNMSPEDSSIYLCSVVGSGAYGYTFGSGTRLTVV.

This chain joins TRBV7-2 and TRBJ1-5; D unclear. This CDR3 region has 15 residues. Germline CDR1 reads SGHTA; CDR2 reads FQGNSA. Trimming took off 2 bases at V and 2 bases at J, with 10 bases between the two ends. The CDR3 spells CASSLRGWGNQPQHF. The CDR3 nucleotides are TGTGCCAGCAGCTTACGGGGATGGGGCAATCAGCCCCAGCATTTT.

The CDR3 loop reads CASKDSSSTDTQYF. In DNA, the CDR3 is TGTGCCAGCAAGGACAGTTCTAGCACAGATACGCAGTATTTT. The genes are TRBV10-3 and TRBJ2-3; D might be TRBD1 (6 bases). V shed 10 bases and J shed 0 bases, with 14 bases lying between them. The V gene's germline CDR1 is ENHRY and CDR2 SYGVKD. The CDR3 has 14 amino acids.

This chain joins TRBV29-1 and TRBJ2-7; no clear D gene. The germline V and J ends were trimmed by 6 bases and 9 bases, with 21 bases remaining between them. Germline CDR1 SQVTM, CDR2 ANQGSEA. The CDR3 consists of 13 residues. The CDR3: CSVDHPTGMGQYF. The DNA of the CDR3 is TGCAGCGTAGACCACCCGACTGGTATGGGGCAGTACTTC.

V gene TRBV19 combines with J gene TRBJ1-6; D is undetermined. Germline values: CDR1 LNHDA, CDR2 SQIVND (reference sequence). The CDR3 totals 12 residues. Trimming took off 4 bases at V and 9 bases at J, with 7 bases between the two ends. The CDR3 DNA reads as TGTGCCAGTAGTAGAGCAGGTTCACCCCTCCACTTT. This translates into CASSRAGSPLHF.

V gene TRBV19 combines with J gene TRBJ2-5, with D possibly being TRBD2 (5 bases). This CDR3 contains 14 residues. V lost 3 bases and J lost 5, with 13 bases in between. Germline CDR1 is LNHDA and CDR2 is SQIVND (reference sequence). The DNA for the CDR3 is TGTGCCAGTAGTATGGGTCGGGGTAGGGAGACCCAGTACTTC. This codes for CASSMGRGRETQYF.

CDR3 sequence (DNA): TGTGCCAGCAGCACGGGACAGTTCATCCCCGGGGAGCTGTTTTTT. Translating gives CASSTGQFIPGELFF. The chain couples TRBV28 to TRBJ2-2, with 7 bases identical to TRBD1. CDR3 length: 15 residues. The germline CDR1 and CDR2 sequences are MDHEN and SYDVKM. V was pared by 6 bases and J by 6 bases, with 10 bases of the junction left unmatched.

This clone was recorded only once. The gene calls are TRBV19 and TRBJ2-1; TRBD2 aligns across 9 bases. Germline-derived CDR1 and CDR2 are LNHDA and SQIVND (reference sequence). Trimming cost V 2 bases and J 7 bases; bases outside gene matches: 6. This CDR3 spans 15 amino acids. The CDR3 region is CASSIWWLAGNEQFF. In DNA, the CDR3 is TGTGCCAGTAGTATATGGTGGCTAGCGGGAAATGAGCAGTTCTTC.

The CDR3: CASRPTGEASEQYF. DNA for the CDR3: TGTGCCAGCAGACCGACAGGGGAGGCGAGCGAGCAGTACTTC. The chain joins TRBV6-5 to TRBJ2-7; 8 nucleotides match TRBD1. This CDR3 comprises 14 residues. Germline CDR1 MNHEY, CDR2 SVGAGI. J gave up 6 bases and V 6 bases, and 10 bases lay outside the gene matches.

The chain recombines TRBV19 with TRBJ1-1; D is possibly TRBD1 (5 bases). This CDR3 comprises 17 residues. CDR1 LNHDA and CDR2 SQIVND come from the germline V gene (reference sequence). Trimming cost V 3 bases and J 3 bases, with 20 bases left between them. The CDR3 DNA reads TGTGCCAGTAGTATTCTCTCCGGCAAGGGGCAAGACACTGAAGCTTTCTTT. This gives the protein CASSILSGKGQDTEAFF.

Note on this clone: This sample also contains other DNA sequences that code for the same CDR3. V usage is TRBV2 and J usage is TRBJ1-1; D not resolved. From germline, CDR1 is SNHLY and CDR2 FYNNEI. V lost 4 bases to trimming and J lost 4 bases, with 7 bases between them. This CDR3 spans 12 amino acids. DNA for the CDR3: TGTGCCAGCAGTGTAAGAGGCACTGAAGCTTTCTTT. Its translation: CASSVRGTEAFF.

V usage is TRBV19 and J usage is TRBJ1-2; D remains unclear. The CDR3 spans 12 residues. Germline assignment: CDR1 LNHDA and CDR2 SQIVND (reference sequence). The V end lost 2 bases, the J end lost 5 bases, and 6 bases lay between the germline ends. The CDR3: CASSIQKYGYTF. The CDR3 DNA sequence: TGTGCCAGTAGTATACAAAAATATGGCTACACCTTC.

The CDR3 reads CSVEGGESGGSYEQYF. The DNA for the CDR3 is TGCAGCGTTGAGGGGGGAGAGAGCGGGGGCTCCTACGAGCAGTACTTC. The chain employs TRBV29-1 and TRBJ2-7; 8 positions match TRBD2. V shed 3 bases and J 0 bases; nucleotides not matched to a gene: 10. CDR1 is SQVTM and CDR2 is ANQGSEA in the germline V gene. This CDR3 has 16 residues.